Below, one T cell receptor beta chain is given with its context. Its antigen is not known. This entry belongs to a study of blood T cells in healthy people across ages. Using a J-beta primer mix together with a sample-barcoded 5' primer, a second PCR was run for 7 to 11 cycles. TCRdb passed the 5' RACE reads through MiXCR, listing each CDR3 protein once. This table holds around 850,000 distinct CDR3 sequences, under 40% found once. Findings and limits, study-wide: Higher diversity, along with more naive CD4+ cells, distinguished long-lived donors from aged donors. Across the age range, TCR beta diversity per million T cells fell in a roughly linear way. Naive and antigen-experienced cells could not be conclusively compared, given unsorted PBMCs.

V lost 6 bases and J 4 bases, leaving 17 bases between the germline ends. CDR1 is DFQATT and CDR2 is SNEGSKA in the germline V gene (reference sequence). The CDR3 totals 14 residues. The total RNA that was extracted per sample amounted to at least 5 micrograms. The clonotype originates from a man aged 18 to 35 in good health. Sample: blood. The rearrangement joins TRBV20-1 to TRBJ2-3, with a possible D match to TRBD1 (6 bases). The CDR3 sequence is CSALSLQGPDTQYF. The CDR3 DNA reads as TGCAGTGCCTTATCCTTACAGGGTCCAGATACGCAGTATTTT.